This passage covers 9 T cell receptor beta chains from one sample sequenced in a study of T cell responses to AZD1222 COVID-19 vaccine. Produced via immunoSEQ multiplex PCR; TCRdb's table is partial and in-frame only. This table holds under 150,000 clones, 85% to 90% found once. The starting material was peripheral blood, obtained on day 0 of AZD1222 vaccination. The receptors originated from an adult in good health.

This clone was counted only a few times. The rearrangement links TRBV3-1 (or the pseudogene TRBV3-2) to TRBJ2-7; TRBD2 matches 7 bases. Germline CDR1 is LGHDT and CDR2 is YNNKEL (reference sequence). The CDR3 length is 14 residues. J gave up 6 bases and V 6 bases, and 11 bases lay outside the gene matches. CDR3 residues: CASSESGGGIEQYF. The CDR3, as DNA: TGTGCCAGCAGTGAGTCTGGCGGGGGTATCGAGCAGTACTTC.

This chain uses TRBV5-1 with TRBJ2-6; TRBD2 matches at 7 bases. V gave up 1 base and J gave up 8 bases; unmatched junction bases: 6. The CDR3 sequence is 15 residues long. CDR1 and CDR2 from the germline V gene are SGHRS and YFSETQ. This chain's CDR3 is CASSLRREGPNVLTF. The DNA for the CDR3 is TGCGCCAGCAGCTTGAGGAGGGAGGGTCCCAACGTCCTGACTTTC.

This chain joins TRBV27 and TRBJ2-5, with 12 bases aligning to TRBD1. J lost 6 bases, V lost 1 base, and 6 bases had no gene match. This CDR3 region has 16 residues. CDR1 and CDR2 (germline): MNHEY, SMNVEV (reference sequence). The CDR3: CASSLFGTGGGKTQYF. Here the CDR3 DNA reads TGTGCCAGCAGTTTATTTGGGACAGGGGGCGGAAAGACCCAGTACTTC.

The chain carries TRBV5-1 and TRBJ2-7; D perhaps matches TRBD1 (5 bases). CDR1 SGHRS and CDR2 YFSETQ come from the germline V gene. The CDR3 has 13 amino acids. Trimming stripped 8 bases from V and 1 base from J, with 13 bases between. CDR3 sequence (DNA): TGCGCCAGTTCCAGGGATTGGTCCTACGAGCAGTACTTC. This gives the protein CASSRDWSYEQYF.

The CDR3 region has the DNA TGTGCCAGCAGCGTCCTACCAGGGATTACCGGGGAGCTGTTTTTT. It is translated as CASSVLPGITGELFF. The chain links TRBV9 to TRBJ2-2; D is possibly TRBD1 (5 bases). V lost 2 bases to trimming and J lost 5 bases, with 13 bases between them. Germline assignment: CDR1 SGDLS and CDR2 YYNGEE. The CDR3 is 15 residues long. Full variable domain (missing parts from reference TRBV9 and TRBJ2-2): DSGVTQTPKHLITATGQRVTLRCSPRSGDLSVYWYQQSLDQGLQFLIQYYNGEERAKGNILERFSAQQFPDLHSELNLSSLELGDSALYFCASSVLPGITGELFFGEGSRLTVL.

The J gene is TRBJ1-6, the V gene TRBV11-1; 9 bases fit TRBD1. Trimming at V came to 6 bases and at J to 7 bases, leaving 7 bases not matched to a gene. CDR1 is SGHAT and CDR2 is FQDESV in the germline V gene (reference sequence). The CDR3 consists of 15 residues. The CDR3 here is CASRGTGQGNSPLHF. CDR3 DNA: TGTGCCAGCAGGGGGACGGGACAGGGAAATTCACCCCTCCACTTT.

This clone has only a few counts. The chain couples TRBV19 to TRBJ1-1; D may be TRBD1 (6 bases). Trimming stripped 6 bases from V and 13 bases from J, with 15 bases between. Germline assignment: CDR1 LNHDA and CDR2 SQIVND (reference sequence). The CDR3 spans 11 residues. The CDR3 nucleotides read TGTGCCAGTAGAGGAAGTGGGGGCGGTTTCTTT. This translates into CASRGSGGGFF.

The chain links TRBV2 to TRBJ1-1; 9 bases match TRBD1. There are 14 residues in the CDR3. The V segment lost 6 bases and the J segment 3 bases; nucleotides outside the gene matches: 5. Germline lookup yields CDR1 SNHLY and CDR2 FYNNEI. This CDR3 reads CASRETGGYTEAFF. Written as DNA, the CDR3 is TGTGCCAGCAGGGAGACAGGGGGTTACACTGAAGCTTTCTTT.

The genes are TRBV27 and TRBJ1-4; 8 bases agree with TRBD1. V was pared by 5 bases and J by 8 bases, with 10 bases of the junction left unmatched. The CDR3 is made up of 15 amino acids. Germline assignment: CDR1 MNHEY and CDR2 SMNVEV (reference sequence). The CDR3 region has the DNA TGTGCCAGCAGTCCGCAACAGGGGGTTAGAGAAAAACTGTTTTTT. Translating gives CASSPQQGVREKLFF. Filled out from reference TRBV27 and TRBJ1-4, the complete variable domain reads EAQVTQNPRYLITVTGKKLTVTCSQNMNHEYMSWYRQDPGLGLRQIYYSMNVEVTDKGDVPEGYKVSRKEKRNFPLILESPSPNQTSLYFCASSPQQGVREKLFFGSGTQLSVL.